The rows below give T cell receptor beta chains drawn from one sample of a study of blood T cell repertoires in COVID-19. Produced via immunoSEQ multiplex PCR; TCRdb's table is partial and in-frame only. The table records almost 350,000 clones, more than 70% of them present only once. The sample taken for sequencing was peripheral blood. The source of these receptors is an older woman with COVID-19, enrolled during active disease. Each CDR3 is given with its conserved first and last residue. Fields, in order: V gene, J gene, clone size, D gene, CDR3 DNA, CDR3 protein. D genes are given only for firm matches. Not all rows give a size; the values are once, few, many and, for expanded clones, a class.

TRBV5-5,TRBJ2-5,NA,NA,TGTGCCAGCAGCCTGGATGGGCTGCGGGAAGAGACCCAGTACTTC,CASSLDGLREETQYF
TRBV28,TRBJ1-5,NA,NA,TGTGCCAGCAGTTCCCAGGTCAATCAGCCCCAGCATTTT,CASSSQVNQPQHF
TRBV10-3,TRBJ1-2,NA,TRBD1,TGTGCCATCAGTGAAGAGGTCTCAGGGGGACGAGGCTACACCTTC,CAISEEVSGGRGYTF
TRBV4-1,TRBJ1-6,once,NA,TGCGCCAGCAGCCAATGGGCCGCAAGCAATTCACCCCTCCACTTT,CASSQWAASNSPLHF
TRBV18,TRBJ2-5,NA,TRBD2,TGTGCCAGCTCACTGGGACTAAAGGAGACCCAGTACTTC,CASSLGLKETQYF
TRBV7-9,TRBJ2-7,NA,TRBD1,TGTGCCAGCAGCTTAGTGGGACAGAGTTTACACGAGCAGTACTTC,CASSLVGQSLHEQYF
TRBV3-1/TRBV3-2,TRBJ2-4,NA,NA,TGTGCCAGCAGTTTAGGTAGGGACACGGCCTTC,CASSLGRDTAF
TRBV30,TRBJ2-7,NA,NA,TGTGCCTGGAGTAGTCACAGACCCCACGAGCAGTACTTC,CAWSSHRPHEQYF
TRBV19,TRBJ2-1,NA,TRBD1,TGTGCCAGTAGTATAGATCCGGACAGGGCTTACAATGAGCAGTTCTTC,CASSIDPDRAYNEQFF
TRBV7-9,TRBJ1-4,NA,TRBD1,TGTGCCAGCAGCTCCGGGACAGGGGGCCGAAATGAAAAACTGTTTTTT,CASSSGTGGRNEKLFF
TRBV7-2,TRBJ1-5,NA,TRBD1,TGTGCCAGCAGCAAGTGGGGACAGGGTGCCCATCAGCCCCAGCATTTT,CASSKWGQGAHQPQHF
TRBV7-9,TRBJ1-4,NA,NA,TGTGCCAGCAAAATCGCAGGAAATGAAAAACTGTTTTTT,CASKIAGNEKLFF
TRBV6-1,TRBJ1-1,few,TRBD1,TGTGCCAGCAGTGAAGCCGGGACAGTGAACACTGAAGCTTTCTTT,CASSEAGTVNTEAFF
TRBV19,TRBJ2-7,NA,NA,TGTGCCAGTAGTCTCAGGGGAACCTACGAGCAGTACTTC,CASSLRGTYEQYF
TRBV6-5,TRBJ2-2,NA,TRBD2,TGTGCCAGCAGTTTCACAAGGACTAGGAGTACCGGGGAGCTGTTTTTT,CASSFTRTRSTGELFF
TRBV18,TRBJ2-3,NA,TRBD2,TGTGCCAGCTCACCATTAGCGGGGGACACAGATACGCAGTATTTT,CASSPLAGDTDTQYF
TRBV7-6,TRBJ2-1,NA,TRBD1,TGTGCCAGCAGCAACCGGGACAGTACTCACAATGAGCAGTTCTTC,CASSNRDSTHNEQFF
TRBV6-1,TRBJ1-2,NA,NA,TGTGCCAGCAGTGAGTTGGGGCGGGGCCAAGGCTACACCTTC,CASSELGRGQGYTF
TRBV5-1,TRBJ1-2,NA,NA,TGCGCCAGCAGCTTTATCGGACCCGGGAGTAGAAGGTATGGCTACACCTTC,CASSFIGPGSRRYGYTF
TRBV12-3/TRBV12-4,TRBJ1-1,NA,NA,TGTGCCAGCAGTTTAAGAAGAATAGTTGGAGCTTTCTTT,CASSLRRIVGAFF
TRBV4-1,TRBJ2-7,once,NA,TGCGCCAGCAGCCGGTCCGGACACGAAGTTACCTACGAGCAGTACTTC,CASSRSGHEVTYEQYF
TRBV9,TRBJ2-1,NA,NA,TGTGCCAGCAGCGTTTTGGGAGGAGGGTACAATGAGCAGTTCTTC,CASSVLGGGYNEQFF
TRBV2,TRBJ2-3,NA,NA,TGTGCCAGCAGTGTAGACAGGTTAAGCACAGATACGCAGTATTTT,CASSVDRLSTDTQYF
TRBV4-2,TRBJ1-1,NA,TRBD1,TGTGCCAGCAGAGAACATGGACAGGGGGCGAAAGAAGCTTTCTTT,CASREHGQGAKEAFF
TRBV3-1/TRBV3-2,TRBJ2-3,few,TRBD2,TGTGCCAGCAGCCAAAGACTAGCGGGGGGGCCAGGGTCAGATACGCAGTATTTT,CASSQRLAGGPGSDTQYF
TRBV15,TRBJ1-4,NA,NA,TGTGCCACCAGCAGAGATTGGGGGCGTAATGAAAAACTGTTTTTT,CATSRDWGRNEKLFF
TRBV9,TRBJ2-7,NA,TRBD2,TGTGCCAGCAGCCCCCAGAGCGGGGGACTATCCTACGAGCAGTACTTC,CASSPQSGGLSYEQYF
TRBV2,TRBJ2-1,NA,NA,TGTGCCAGCAGCCGGGACTCTCTTTCCTACAATGAGCAGTTCTTC,CASSRDSLSYNEQFF
TRBV5-6,TRBJ1-5,NA,TRBD1,TGTGCCAGCAGTTTGGGACAGGGAATCAATCAGCCCCAGCATTTT,CASSLGQGINQPQHF
TRBV5-6,TRBJ2-7,NA,NA,TGTGCCAGCAGCTTGGATGGGGGAGGCTACGAGCAGTACTTC,CASSLDGGGYEQYF
TRBV3-1/TRBV3-2,TRBJ1-2,NA,NA,TGTGCCAGCAGCCCCCAGTGGGGCTACACCTTC,CASSPQWGYTF
TRBV5-6,TRBJ1-6,NA,NA,TGTGCCAGCAGACTCCGGGGAGGCAATTCACCCCTCCACTTT,CASRLRGGNSPLHF
TRBV6-2/TRBV6-3,TRBJ1-2,NA,TRBD1,TGTGCCAGCAGTTACTCGATGCAGGGGGTCGGCTACACCTTC,CASSYSMQGVGYTF
TRBV19,TRBJ1-5,NA,NA,TGTGCCAATGGGGACATAACCACGGATCAGCCCCAGCATTTT,CANGDITTDQPQHF
TRBV27,TRBJ1-5,NA,TRBD1,TGTGCCAGCAGTAGACAGGGCGATCAGCCCCAGCATTTT,CASSRQGDQPQHF
TRBV28,TRBJ1-5,NA,NA,TGTGCCAGGGGGGCTCTCAATCAGCCCCAGCATTTT,CARGALNQPQHF
TRBV28,TRBJ2-1,NA,NA,TGTGCCAGCAGTTCCCCTACCGAACGCCAGTTCTTC,CASSSPTERQFF
TRBV11-1,TRBJ2-3,NA,TRBD2,TGTGCCAGCAGCTATAATGAGGGACTAGCCGCAAATACGCAGTATTTT,CASSYNEGLAANTQYF